The text below deals with one T cell receptor (beta chain). This entry is derived from a study of CD8 T cells in Susac syndrome. This CDR3 comprises 13 residues. The germline V and J ends were trimmed by 4 bases and 3 bases, with 9 bases remaining between them. The germline gives CDR1 SGHAT, CDR2 FQNNGV. Reverse transcription of about 0.45 to 1 ug RNA was performed with random hexamers. TCRdb re-analysed the immunoSEQ multiplex PCR reads in MiXCR, keeping a single row per CDR3 protein. The table has about 250,000 distinct CDR3 sequences, 93% seen once. V usage is TRBV11-2 and J usage is TRBJ1-1; D is unresolved. This receptor was obtained from a human donor with multiple sclerosis. The sequenced material came from CD4+ T cells from PBMCs. In DNA, the CDR3 is TGTGCCAGCAGCTCTCACCGGGACACTGAAGCTTTCTTT. It yields the protein CASSSHRDTEAFF.